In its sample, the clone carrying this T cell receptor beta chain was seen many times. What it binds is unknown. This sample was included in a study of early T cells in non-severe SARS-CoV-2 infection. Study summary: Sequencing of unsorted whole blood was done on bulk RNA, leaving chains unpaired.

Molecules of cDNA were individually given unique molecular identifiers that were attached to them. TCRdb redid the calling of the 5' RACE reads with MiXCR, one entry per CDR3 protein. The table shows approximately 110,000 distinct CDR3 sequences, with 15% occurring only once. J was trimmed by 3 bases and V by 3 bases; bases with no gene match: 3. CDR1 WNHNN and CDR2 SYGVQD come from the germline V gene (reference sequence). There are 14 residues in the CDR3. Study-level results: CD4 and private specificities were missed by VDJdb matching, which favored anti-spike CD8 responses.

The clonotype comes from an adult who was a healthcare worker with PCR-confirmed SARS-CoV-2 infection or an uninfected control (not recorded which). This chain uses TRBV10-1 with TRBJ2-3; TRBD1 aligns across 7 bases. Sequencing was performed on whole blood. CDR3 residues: CASSEGGRTDTQYF. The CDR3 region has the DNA TGCGCCAGCAGTGAAGGGGGCCGAACAGATACGCAGTATTTT.